The clone carrying this TCR beta chain showed up many times. As yet, its antigen is unknown. It was RNA transcripts that yielded the amplified TCR beta CDR3 regions. Researchers ran a first-round RT-PCR on the TCR CDR3 using the HTBI primer set. TCRdb reprocessed the multiplex PCR reads with MiXCR, giving one entry per CDR3 protein. This sample has 600,000 to 800,000 distinct CDR3 sequences, with about a third found just once. The sample belongs to a study of T cells in Graves' hyperthyroidism and ophthalmopathy. Study-level findings and limits: Also found in blood were most expanded thyroid clonotypes above 0.001.

Germline V CDR1 and CDR2: KGHDR, SFDVKD. CDR3 size: 15 residues. V lost 3 bases to trimming and J lost 1 base, with 8 bases between them. Stable disease denoted Graves' hyperthyroidism without ophthalmopathy progression within 18 months. Source material for PBMCs was about 10 ml fresh peripheral blood. The chain joins TRBV24-1 to TRBJ2-2; possibly TRBD1 for D (6 bases). Sequencing input: blood. The TCR sequence derives from a woman aged 40 to 50 with Graves' hyperthyroidism. Written as DNA, the CDR3 is TGTGCCACCAGTGATCAGGGGTTGAACACCGGGGAGCTGTTTTTT. This encodes CATSDQGLNTGELFF.